One and the same sample provided the 2 T cell receptor beta chains below, sequenced in a study of Tregs in tolerant kidney transplant recipients. Related graft donors supplied nonmyeloablative bone marrow transplants, and mixed chimerism was transient. Sequenced by immunoSEQ multiplex PCR; TCRdb stores in-frame clones only, minus some. This repertoire includes about 23,000 clones. The sample here was CD4+ T cells from blood (PBMCs), taken 6 months after the transplant. The receptors were sampled from a human patient who received a combined kidney and bone marrow transplant. Part of the T cells may come from the graft donor.

Regarding this clone: The read halts 3 residues ahead of the CDR3 end, with the missing end drawn from the germline J gene. V is TRBV20-1 and J is TRBJ2-3; no clear D. The CDR3 is made up of 14 amino acids. The germline gives CDR1 DFQATT, CDR2 SNEGSKA (reference sequence). Between the trimmed V and J ends, which lost 3 bases and 4 bases, there was a span of 14 bases. CDR3 DNA (partial): TGCAGTGCTAGGCCCTGGCCCGTGGCAGATACG. It yields the protein CSARPWPVADT. The full-length CDR3 reads as CSARPWPVADTQYF.

Of note for this clone: Read data end 3 residues before the CDR3 end; the end is taken from the germline J gene. The chain has TRBV5-1 and TRBJ2-1; TRBD1 matches at 11 bases. The trim removed 3 bases at V and 7 bases at J, leaving 3 bases unmatched. The CDR3 is 14 amino acids. Germline V lookup: CDR1 SGHRS, CDR2 YFSETQ. CDR3 residues: CASSYGTGGNEQFF. CDR3 DNA (partial): TGCGCCAGCAGCTACGGGACAGGGGGAAATGAG.